This T cell receptor (beta chain) was found in a study of cytomegalovirus exposure and HLA in healthy donors. Study outcomes and limitations: CMV serostatus stood as the only immune exposure information on hand.

Use of 60 Vbeta and 13 Jbeta primers characterized the PCR. Sequencing was performed with immunoSEQ multiplex PCR; in TCRdb, only in-frame clones are kept and a portion is missing. The table lists roughly 100,000 clones, around 85% of them singletons. Trimming removed 4 bases from V and 3 bases from J; junction bases left unmatched: 8. Germline V CDR1 and CDR2: SGHNT, YYREEE (reference sequence). The CDR3 covers 15 residues. On this clone itself: Its specificity is unknown.

This chain connects TRBV5-4 to TRBJ1-2; 8 bases map to TRBD1. Sequenced: PBMCs. The clonotype was recovered from a man between 60 and 75 years old in good health and CMV-seronegative. The CDR3 is CASSSEGQAYYGYTF. Written as DNA, the CDR3 is TGTGCCAGCAGCAGCGAGGGACAGGCCTACTATGGCTACACCTTC.